This section outlines one T cell receptor beta chain sequence together with its context. This clonotype turned up a few times. No cognate antigen has been identified for it. One base away there is no much larger clone; base qualities are not given. The data were taken from a study of CD8 T cells in ankylosing spondylitis (dated by TCRdb to about 2017). For the wider study: The study set out to find disease-linked TCR variants by profiling T cell receptor beta repertoires in ankylosing spondylitis patients and healthy donors. Peripheral blood samples were taken, and synovial fluid was additionally collected from ankylosing spondylitis patients. The full study cohort was made up of about 25 ankylosing spondylitis patients and 108 healthy donors.

TCRdb names Illumina HiSeq 2500 as the instrument used. Quantitative 5'-RACE with molecular barcodes was the method used to prepare the TCR beta libraries. Processing in the source paper ran as follows. To identify disease-linked TCR variants, a new computational method was used, one built on a probabilistic model of VDJ rearrangement. The raw public reads went through TCRdb reprocessing: fastp at Q25, MiXCR clone calling, in-frame beta chains kept. One record per CDR3 amino acid sequence lists the most common genes and DNA. These V and J calls originate from TCRdb's pipeline instead of the authors' own analysis. The sample contains about 360,000 distinct CDR3 sequences, approximately 22% of them found a single time. The leading ten clones occupy 10% to 15% of the sample. Taken from the germline V gene, the CDR1 and CDR2 loops are MNHEY and SVGAGI. Trimmed from V: 4 bases; trimmed from J: 3 bases; junction bases lacking a gene match: 5. From the cysteine through the phenylalanine, the CDR3 covers 15 amino acids. Only the CDR3 region is kept as DNA, spanning 45 bases read in frame from base 1.

What the authors observed across the whole study: A TCR beta motif of seven or eight highly homologous amino acid variants appeared characteristic of blood from ankylosing spondylitis patients. Some TCR beta motif variants had previously been reported in synovial fluid and blood of reactive arthritis patients, which suggested common disease-initiation mechanisms. A CD8+ phenotype was shown by the disease-linked clones, which were found at relatively low frequencies in peripheral blood. According to the report, matched synovial fluid samples from ankylosing spondylitis patients were significantly enriched for the disease-linked clones.

This chain is built from TRBV6-5 and TRBJ2-3; 9 nucleotides in the junction match TRBD1. This receptor was identified in a male donor with ankylosing spondylitis or in good health (not recorded which). Sequenced material: blood, either unsorted or a sorted T cell fraction (not recorded which). The CDR3 has the sequence CASSSQGAPTDTQYF. Here is the DNA: TGTGCCAGCAGTTCACAGGGGGCGCCGACAGATACGCAGTATTTT.